This T cell receptor (beta chain) was obtained from a study of shared clonotypes between healthy human individuals. This was a deep-level run. Only in-frame clones appear in the TCRdb table, and some are missing; sequencing was by immunoSEQ multiplex PCR. The sample carries nearly 600,000 clones, about 95% recorded once. Findings of the study overall: In contrast to clonotypes shared by all four donors, non-shared clonotypes had lower generation probabilities. Four donors held about 4.5% of naive CD4 clonotypes in common.

Only one count was recorded for this clone. Its target is not known. Naive CD8 cells were CD45RO-negative, positively selected for CCR7, excluding terminally differentiated effector memory CD45RA+ cells. The CDR3 has 14 amino acids. With 5 bases removed from V and 5 bases from J, the gap between germline ends came to 15 bases. Germline V gene data show CDR1 as LNHDA and CDR2 as SQIVND (reference sequence). V gene TRBV19 combines with J gene TRBJ1-1; tentative D call: TRBD1 (6 bases). Sequenced material: naive CD8+ T cells sorted from blood. The sequence came from a woman in her 30s in good health. The chain's CDR3 is CASSERQAGTEAFF. The DNA for the CDR3 is TGTGCCAGTAGTGAAAGACAGGCGGGGACTGAAGCTTTCTTT.